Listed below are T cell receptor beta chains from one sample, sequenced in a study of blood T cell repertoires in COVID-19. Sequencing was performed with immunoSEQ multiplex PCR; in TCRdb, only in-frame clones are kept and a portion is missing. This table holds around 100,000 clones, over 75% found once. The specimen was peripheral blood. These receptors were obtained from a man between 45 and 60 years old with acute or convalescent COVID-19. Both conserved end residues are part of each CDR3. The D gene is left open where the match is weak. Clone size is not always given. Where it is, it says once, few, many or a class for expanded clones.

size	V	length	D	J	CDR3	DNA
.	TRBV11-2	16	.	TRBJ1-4	CASSPDGATWSEKLFF	TGTGCCAGCAGCCCCGATGGGGCGACCTGGAGTGAAAAACTGTTTTTT
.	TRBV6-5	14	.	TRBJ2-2	CASKRGINTGELFF	TGTGCCAGCAAAAGAGGGATTAACACCGGGGAGCTGTTTTTT
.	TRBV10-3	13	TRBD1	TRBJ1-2	CAISEDRGGGYTF	TGTGCCATCAGTGAGGACAGGGGGGGTGGCTACACCTTC
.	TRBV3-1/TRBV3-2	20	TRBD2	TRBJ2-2	CASSQGVPGLAAPNTGELFF	TGTGCCAGCAGCCAAGGGGTGCCGGGACTAGCGGCCCCGAACACCGGGGAGCTGTTTTTT
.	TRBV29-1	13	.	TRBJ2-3	CSVARTEGDTQYF	TGCAGCGTGGCGAGGACAGAAGGTGATACGCAGTATTTT
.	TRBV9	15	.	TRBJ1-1	CASSGGGTVVTEAFF	TGTGCCAGCAGCGGGGGAGGGACGGTGGTCACTGAAGCTTTCTTT
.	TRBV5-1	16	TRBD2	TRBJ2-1	CASSPQTSGRRNEQFF	TGCGCCAGCAGTCCACAGACTAGCGGGAGGAGGAATGAGCAGTTCTTC
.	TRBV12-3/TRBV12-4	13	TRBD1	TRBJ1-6	CASRRGGVSPLHF	TGTGCCAGCAGGAGAGGGGGCGTATCACCCCTCCACTTT
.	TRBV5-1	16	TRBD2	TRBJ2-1	CASSLKGTSGYNEQFF	TGCGCCAGCAGCTTGAAGGGGACTAGCGGTTACAATGAGCAGTTCTTC
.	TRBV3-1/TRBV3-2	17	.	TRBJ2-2	CASRPNPGRLNTGELFF	TGTGCCAGCAGACCCAACCCGGGGAGGCTGAACACCGGGGAGCTGTTTTTT
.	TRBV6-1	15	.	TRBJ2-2	CASSEPSGDTGELFF	TGTGCCAGCAGTGAACCATCGGGGGACACCGGGGAGCTGTTTTTT
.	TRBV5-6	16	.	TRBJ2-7	CASSSRGKGSSYEQYF	TGTGCCAGCAGCTCAAGGGGGAAGGGTAGCTCCTACGAGCAGTACTTC
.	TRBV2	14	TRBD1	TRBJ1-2	CASSEQGAINGYTF	TGTGCCAGCAGTGAACAGGGGGCCATCAATGGCTACACCTTC
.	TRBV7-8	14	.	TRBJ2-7	CASSPEGGRYEQYF	TGTGCCAGCAGCCCAGAGGGAGGTCGCTACGAGCAGTACTTC
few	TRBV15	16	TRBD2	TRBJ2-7	CATRMGLAAFSDEQYF	TGTGCCACCAGGATGGGACTAGCCGCTTTTTCCGACGAGCAGTACTTC
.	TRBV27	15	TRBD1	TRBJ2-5	CASSSQQGVQETQYF	TGTGCCAGCAGTTCTCAACAGGGGGTCCAAGAGACCCAGTACTTC
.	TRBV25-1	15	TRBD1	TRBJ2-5	CASSLPGGFQETQYF	TGTGCCAGCAGTCTCCCAGGGGGATTCCAAGAGACCCAGTACTTC
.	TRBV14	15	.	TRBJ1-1	CASSHWEDPNTEAFF	TGTGCCAGCAGCCACTGGGAGGACCCGAACACTGAAGCTTTCTTT
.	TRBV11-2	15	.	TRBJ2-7	CASSSGTALSYEQYF	TGTGCCAGCAGCTCCGGGACTGCCCTCTCCTACGAGCAGTACTTC
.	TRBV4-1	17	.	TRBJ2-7	CASSQGPRGTATYEQYF	TGCGCCAGCAGCCAAGGACCCCGCGGGACCGCGACCTACGAGCAGTACTTC
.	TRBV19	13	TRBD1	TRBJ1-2	CASSPGTAYGYTF	TGTGCCAGTAGTCCCGGGACAGCTTATGGCTACACCTTC
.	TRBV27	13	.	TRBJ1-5	CASRFYVDQPQHF	TGTGCCAGCAGATTCTACGTAGATCAGCCCCAGCATTTT
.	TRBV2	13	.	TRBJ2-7	CASRITGSYEQYF	TGTGCCAGCAGAATAACAGGGTCCTACGAGCAGTACTTC
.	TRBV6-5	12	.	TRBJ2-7	CASSYGGSTRYF	TGTGCCAGCAGTTACGGCGGATCTACTCGGTACTTC
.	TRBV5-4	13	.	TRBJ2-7	CASSPPTSNEQYF	TGTGCCAGCAGCCCTCCGACTAGTAACGAGCAGTACTTC
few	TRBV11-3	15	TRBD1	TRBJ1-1	CASKPNDRGYTEAFF	TGTGCCAGCAAACCCAACGACAGGGGCTACACTGAAGCTTTCTTT
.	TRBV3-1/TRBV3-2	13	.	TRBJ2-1	CASSQDMWLEQFF	TGTGCCAGCAGCCAAGATATGTGGCTTGAGCAGTTCTTC
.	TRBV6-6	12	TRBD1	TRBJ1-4	CASRKDRDKLFF	TGTGCCAGCAGGAAAGACAGGGATAAACTGTTTTTT
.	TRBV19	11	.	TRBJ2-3	CASSIRDTQYF	TGTGCCAGTAGTATACGGGATACGCAGTATTTT
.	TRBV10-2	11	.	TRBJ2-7	CASSAGGGLYF	TGCGCCAGCAGTGCCGGGGGAGGCCTGTACTTC
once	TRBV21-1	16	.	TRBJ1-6	CASSKAGGQGYSPLHF	TGTGCCAGCAGCAAAGCGGGGGGACAGGGTTATTCACCCCTCCACTTT
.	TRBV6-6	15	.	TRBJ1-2	CASSYETGINYGYTF	TGTGCCAGCAGTTACGAAACAGGGATTAACTATGGCTACACCTTC
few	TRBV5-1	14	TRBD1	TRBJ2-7	CASSLAQGVHEQYF	TGCGCCAGCAGCTTGGCGCAGGGGGTCCACGAGCAGTACTTC
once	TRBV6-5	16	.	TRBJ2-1	CASSYISGRSYNEQFF	TGTGCCAGCAGTTACATATCGGGAAGGTCCTACAATGAGCAGTTCTTC
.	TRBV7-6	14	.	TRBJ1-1	CASSLAGGNTEAFF	TGTGCCAGCAGCTTAGCCGGGGGGAACACTGAAGCTTTCTTT
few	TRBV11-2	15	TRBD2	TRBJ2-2	CASSPLAGVGGELFF	TGTGCCAGCAGCCCTCTAGCGGGAGTGGGCGGGGAGCTGTTTTTT
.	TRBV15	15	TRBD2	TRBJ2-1	CATRSGLAVYNEQFF	TGTGCCACCAGGTCCGGCCTAGCGGTTTACAATGAGCAGTTCTTC